These 4 T cell receptor beta chains came from one sample sequenced in a study of blood T cell repertoires in COVID-19. Here immunoSEQ multiplex PCR was the method, and the copy in TCRdb shows in-frame clones only, minus some. Here the sample spans about 480,000 clones, approximately 88% being singletons. Material: peripheral blood. The receptors here all came from a woman aged 45-60 years with COVID-19, enrolled during active disease.

The chain links TRBV3-1 (or the pseudogene TRBV3-2) to TRBJ2-7; 12 nucleotides align to TRBD2. Unmatched junction bases numbered 6, after V lost 5 bases and J lost 4 bases. The germline V gene has CDR1 LGHDT and CDR2 YNNKEL (reference sequence). The CDR3 is 15 amino acids. The CDR3 is CASSEGLAGSYEQYF. The CDR3 nucleotides read TGTGCCAGCAGCGAAGGACTAGCGGGGTCTTACGAGCAGTACTTC.

This chain links TRBV7-9 with TRBJ2-1; TRBD2 might be the D (5 bases). Germline assignment: CDR1 SEHNR and CDR2 FQNEAQ (reference sequence). The CDR3 contains 12 residues. V was clipped by 4 bases and J by 6 bases, with 7 bases between them. The CDR3 spells CASSSGLNEQFF. The CDR3 coding sequence is TGTGCCAGCAGCTCAGGACTCAATGAGCAGTTCTTC.

This clone was recorded a few times. This chain uses TRBV5-1 with TRBJ1-1; 10 bases match TRBD1. V shed 0 bases, J shed 4 bases, and the junction held 3 bases outside the gene matches. The CDR3 spans 15 residues. Germline V gene lookup returns CDR1 SGHRS and CDR2 YFSETQ. The CDR3 DNA reads TGCGCCAGCAGCTTGGGGGGACAGGGGTCCACTGAAGCTTTCTTT. This sequence encodes CASSLGGQGSTEAFF.

This clone was seen only once. This rearrangement joins TRBV5-1 to TRBJ1-2; a possible D gene is TRBD1 (6 bases). Germline CDR1 reads SGHRS; CDR2 reads YFSETQ. Trimming shortened V by 4 bases and J by 8 bases, and 21 bases separated the two germline ends. The CDR3 runs 15 residues. In DNA form, the CDR3 reads TGCGCCAGCAGCGCGAGGCCACAGGGATCGAGAGGCTACACCTTC. Translating gives CASSARPQGSRGYTF.